This T cell receptor (beta chain) was found in a study of long-term antiretroviral therapy in people with HIV. J was trimmed by 3 bases and V by 7 bases; bases with no gene match: 6. This CDR3 has 14 residues. The germline V gene has CDR1 SQVTM and CDR2 ANQGSEA. For this clone: As yet, its antigen is unknown.

Study-wide findings and caveats: Following ART, diversity rose but still fell short of transplant donor controls.

Assay version v3.0 of immunoSEQ was used, and it was run at survey level. Only in-frame clones appear in the TCRdb table, and some are missing; sequencing was by immunoSEQ multiplex PCR. Seen here are 17,000 or so clones, roughly 73% observed once, and the top ten hold more than 14%. This receptor was identified in a man aged 25-45 years with HIV. Sequenced here: unsorted PBMCs, sampled roughly 2.2 years before starting antiretroviral therapy. The V and J genes are TRBV29-1 and TRBJ2-6; 7 bases match TRBD1. Here the CDR3 DNA reads TGCAGCGCGCTAACAGGGGTTGGGGCCAACGTCCTGACTTTC. Residues: CSALTGVGANVLTF.